Below, 21 T cell receptor beta chains from the same sample are listed, as sequenced in a study of vaccination and CD4 T cells after COVID-19 (dated by TCRdb to about 2022). The sample's treatment or condition label, decoded: approximately 9-day PBMC culture with coronavirus spike peptide pools or control peptides (ViraFEST assay). Libraries were prepared through PCR. TCRdb shows the sequencer as Illumina iSeq 100. At the Johns Hopkins FTIC core, DNA from the cultured CD4+ T cells underwent TCR sequencing with the Oncomine TCR Beta short-read assay. The public reads were quality trimmed at Q25 with fastp and then assembled into clones with MiXCR by TCRdb, keeping productive beta chains. Every distinct CDR3 protein forms one entry, paired with its most common genes and DNA. Across this sample there are some 13,000 distinct CDR3 sequences, with roughly half seen only once. Approximately 15% of the sample is taken by the ten largest.

Antigens for these TCRs are unknown. Material: CD4+ T cells from blood, cultured in vitro. Receptors were obtained from a human donor who had recovered from COVID-19.

The V gene is TRBV20-1, the J gene TRBJ2-3; tentatively, D is TRBD2 (5 bases). Germline CDR1 reads DFQATT; CDR2 reads SNEGSKA (reference sequence). The CDR3 is 14 residues long. V was trimmed by 2 bases and J by 4 bases, leaving 13 bases between them. The CDR3 protein is CSARKVAGADTQYF. The CDR3 nucleotides read TGCAGTGCTAGAAAGGTCGCGGGTGCAGATACGCAGTATTTT.

The CDR3 bases are TGTGCCAGCCGGGACGGACCCTCTGGGGCCAACGTCCTGACTTTC. Encoded protein: CASRDGPSGANVLTF. This rearrangement joins TRBV19 to TRBJ2-6; D might be TRBD1 or TRBD2, each matching 5 bases. Per the germline V gene, CDR1 is LNHDA and CDR2 is SQIVND (reference sequence). V gave up 9 bases and J gave up 0 bases, with 12 bases separating them. The CDR3 covers 15 residues.

The J gene is TRBJ2-5, the V gene TRBV6-1; TRBD1 aligns across 8 bases. V shed 4 bases, J shed 5 bases, and the junction held 3 bases outside the gene matches. The CDR3 loop spans 13 amino acids. Germline V CDR1 and CDR2: MNHNS, SASEGT. DNA of the CDR3: TGTGCCAGCAGTGCAGGGGGCTGGGAGACCCAGTACTTC. This codes for CASSAGGWETQYF.

The chain combines TRBV19 with TRBJ2-3, with D maybe TRBD2 (7 bases). The CDR3 spans 16 residues. Trimming left V 6 bases short and J 4 bases short, with 20 bases between. Germline-derived CDR1 and CDR2 are LNHDA and SQIVND (reference sequence). The CDR3 bases are TGTGCCAGTAGCTACCTTACCGGGGAGGGGGCAGATACGCAGTATTTT. As protein: CASSYLTGEGADTQYF.

This rearrangement joins TRBV20-1 to TRBJ2-2; D remains unclear. The length of the CDR3 is 13 residues. From germline, CDR1 is DFQATT and CDR2 SNEGSKA (reference sequence). Trimming stripped 4 bases from V and 7 bases from J, with 13 bases between. This CDR3 reads CSAIENGVGELFF. The CDR3 nucleotides are TGCAGTGCTATTGAAAATGGGGTCGGGGAGCTGTTTTTT.

The chain joins TRBV27 to TRBJ2-4; 7 bases fit TRBD1. The germline gives CDR1 MNHEY, CDR2 SMNVEV (reference sequence). CDR3 length: 18 amino acids. After removal of 4 bases from V and 1 base from J, the junction contained 13 bases not matched to a gene. The CDR3 loop is CASSSRPSTGTAKNIQYF. The CDR3 DNA is TGTGCCAGCAGTTCCCGACCCTCGACAGGGACGGCCAAAAACATTCAGTACTTC.

The table lists this clonotype with a few counts. The chain joins TRBV11-2 to TRBJ1-1; D is unclear. Trimming stripped 2 bases from V and 1 base from J, with 5 bases between. CDR1 is SGHAT, CDR2 FQNNGV, per germline. CDR3 length: 13 residues. CDR3 nucleotide sequence: TGTGCCAGCAGCTTAAACGGGAACACTGAAGCTTTCTTT. Its translation: CASSLNGNTEAFF.

This clonotype has only one observation. The chain has TRBV24-1 and TRBJ2-1; no clear D. Germline lookup yields CDR1 KGHDR and CDR2 SFDVKD. The CDR3 runs 11 residues. V was pared by 9 bases and J by 6 bases, with 8 bases between. In DNA form, the CDR3 reads TGTGCCACCGGGCTTAGCAATGAGCAGTTCTTC. It translates to CATGLSNEQFF.

This clonotype was observed a few times. This chain uses TRBV7-2 with TRBJ2-7, with 8 positions matching TRBD1. The J segment lost 4 bases and the V segment lost 2 bases, leaving 7 bases of the junction unmatched. CDR3 length: 15 residues. Germline lookup yields CDR1 SGHTA and CDR2 FQGNSA. The CDR3, as DNA: TGTGCCAGCAGCTTAATGGCAGGGGGCGTTTACGAGCAGTACTTC. This gives the protein CASSLMAGGVYEQYF. The variable domain in full, with the rest retrieved from reference TRBV7-2 and TRBJ2-7, is GAGVSQSPSNKVTEKGKDVELRCDPISGHTALYWYRQSLGQGLEFLIYFQGNSAPDKSGLPSDRFSAERTGGSVSTLTIQRTQQEDSAVYLCASSLMAGGVYEQYFGPGTRLTVT.

CDR3 sequence (DNA): TGTGCCAGCAGTTTTCTCTCCTACGAGCAGTACTTC. Protein sequence: CASSFLSYEQYF. The J gene is TRBJ2-7, the V gene TRBV2; D is undetermined. Germline values: CDR1 SNHLY, CDR2 FYNNEI. Trimming cost V 5 bases and J 0 bases, with 5 bases left between them. This CDR3 is 12 amino acids long.

This sequence joins TRBV15 and TRBJ2-3; D is perhaps TRBD1 or TRBD2 (5 bases each). Per the germline V gene, CDR1 is LNHNV and CDR2 is YYDKDF (reference sequence). The CDR3 covers 14 residues. V was cut by 5 bases and J by 0 bases, with 9 bases left in between. The CDR3 protein is CATSGGFSTDTQYF. The CDR3 DNA is TGTGCCACCAGCGGGGGTTTTAGCACAGATACGCAGTATTTT.

The CDR3 region is CASSDGQGNQPQHF. CDR3 bases: TGTGCCAGCAGTGACGGGCAGGGCAATCAGCCCCAGCATTTT. The chain combines TRBV2 with TRBJ1-5; D uncertain. Per the germline V gene, CDR1 is SNHLY and CDR2 is FYNNEI. V was shortened by 3 bases and J by 2 bases, with 8 bases between the two germline ends. This CDR3 is built from 14 residues.

This clonotype was counted a single time. V is TRBV6-1 and J is TRBJ2-1, with D perhaps matching TRBD2 (6 bases). The CDR3 loop spans 16 amino acids. CDR1 is MNHNS, CDR2 SASEGT, per germline. V was trimmed by 6 bases and J by 4 bases, leaving 19 bases between them. In DNA, the CDR3 is TGTGCCAGCAGCTTATACCGGGGGAACTTATACAATGAGCAGTTCTTC. It encodes CASSLYRGNLYNEQFF.

This clonotype was seen only a few times. This rearrangement joins TRBV6-1 to TRBJ1-2; TRBD1 might be the D (6 bases). The CDR3 sequence is 13 residues long. Trimming took off 5 bases at V and 2 bases at J, with 9 bases between the two ends. Germline CDR1 and CDR2: MNHNS and SASEGT. CDR3 DNA sequence: TGTGCCAGCAGTAAGGACAGCAACTATGGCTACACCTTC. Amino acid sequence: CASSKDSNYGYTF.

The chain carries TRBV6-1 and TRBJ2-7; 7 nucleotides agree with TRBD2. The CDR3 covers 13 residues. The V segment lost 7 bases and the J segment 4 bases; nucleotides outside the gene matches: 7. CDR1 is MNHNS, CDR2 SASEGT, per germline. In DNA, the CDR3 is TGTGCCAGCAAAAGGGACTACTTATACGAGCAGTACTTC. The encoded protein is CASKRDYLYEQYF.

The chain employs TRBV7-9 and TRBJ2-3; D possibly uses TRBD1 or TRBD2 (6 bases each). The germline V and J ends were trimmed by 5 bases and 0 bases, with 18 bases remaining between them. This CDR3 contains 17 residues. The germline V gene has CDR1 SEHNR and CDR2 FQNEAQ (reference sequence). The DNA for the CDR3 is TGTGCCAGCAGCCCAGGAGGGGGGCCTGGTAGCACAGATACGCAGTATTTT. It yields the protein CASSPGGGPGSTDTQYF.

The chain joins TRBV11-3 to TRBJ2-2; D call uncertain. Germline V gives CDR1 SGHNT, CDR2 YENEEA. This CDR3 contains 13 residues. Trimming left V 3 bases short and J 2 bases short, with 4 bases between. The CDR3 reads CASSFPNTGELFF. The CDR3 DNA is TGTGCCAGCAGCTTTCCAAACACCGGGGAGCTGTTTTTT.

This clonotype was seen a handful of times. The chain uses TRBV7-2 and TRBJ2-7; 7 positions agree with TRBD2. V was clipped by 2 bases and J by 2 bases; unmatched bases: 9. This CDR3 has 16 residues. Germline assignment: CDR1 SGHTA and CDR2 FQGNSA. CDR3 DNA: TGTGCCAGCAGCTTATCTCTAGCGGTGACTACCTACGAGCAGTACTTC. Protein product: CASSLSLAVTTYEQYF.

The rearrangement joins TRBV6-1 to TRBJ1-5, with 7 bases fitting TRBD1. V was clipped by 5 bases and J by 4 bases; unmatched bases: 5. The CDR3 consists of 14 residues. CDR1 and CDR2 (germline): MNHNS, SASEGT. As DNA, the CDR3 is TGTGCCAGCAGTCGGACAGGCGCAAATCAGCCCCAGCATTTT. Translated: CASSRTGANQPQHF.

The chain couples TRBV5-4 to TRBJ1-2, with D possibly matching TRBD1 (5 bases). With 1 base removed from V and 8 bases from J, the gap between germline ends came to 15 bases. The CDR3 spans 14 residues. CDR1 and CDR2 from the germline V gene are SGHNT and YYREEE (reference sequence). Here the CDR3 DNA reads TGTGCCAGCAGCTTGCCCGACGCAGGGCGAGGCTACACCTTC. This encodes CASSLPDAGRGYTF. The whole variable domain, remainder taken from reference TRBV5-4 and TRBJ1-2, is ETGVTQSPTHLIKTRGQQVTLRCSSQSGHNTVSWYQQALGQGPQFIFQYYREEENGRGNFPPRFSGLQFPNYSSELNVNALELDDSALYLCASSLPDAGRGYTFGSGTRLTVV.

The chain couples TRBV24-1 to TRBJ2-1, with 10 bases that match TRBD2. The CDR3 is made up of 17 amino acids. Germline CDR1 and CDR2: KGHDR and SFDVKD. V shed 1 base, J shed 3 bases, and the junction held 5 bases outside the gene matches. The chain's CDR3 is CATSDFRLAGYYNEQFF. CDR3 sequence (DNA): TGTGCCACCAGTGATTTCCGACTAGCGGGCTACTACAATGAGCAGTTCTTC.